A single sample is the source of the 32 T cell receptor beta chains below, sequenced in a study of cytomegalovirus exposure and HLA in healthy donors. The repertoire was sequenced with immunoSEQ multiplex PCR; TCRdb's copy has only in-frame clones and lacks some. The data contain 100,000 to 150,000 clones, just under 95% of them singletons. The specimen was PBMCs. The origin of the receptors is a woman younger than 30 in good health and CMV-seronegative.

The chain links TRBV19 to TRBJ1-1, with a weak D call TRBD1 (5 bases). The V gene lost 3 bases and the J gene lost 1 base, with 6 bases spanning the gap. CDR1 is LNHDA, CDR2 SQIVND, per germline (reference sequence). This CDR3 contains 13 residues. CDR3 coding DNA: TGTGCCAGTAGTATTACAGGGAACACTGAAGCTTTCTTT. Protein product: CASSITGNTEAFF.

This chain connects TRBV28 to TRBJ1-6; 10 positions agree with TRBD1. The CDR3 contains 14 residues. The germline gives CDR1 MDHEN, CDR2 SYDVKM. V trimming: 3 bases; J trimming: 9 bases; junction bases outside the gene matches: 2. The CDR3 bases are TGTGCCAGCAGTTTGGGACAGGGGATTTCACCCCTCCACTTT. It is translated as CASSLGQGISPLHF.

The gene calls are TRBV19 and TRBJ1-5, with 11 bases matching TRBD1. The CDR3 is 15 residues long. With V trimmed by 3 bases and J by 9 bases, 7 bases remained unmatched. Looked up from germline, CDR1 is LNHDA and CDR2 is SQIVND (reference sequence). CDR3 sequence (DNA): TGTGCCAGTAGTATCGGGACAGGGGGATTGGGGCCCCAGCATTTT. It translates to CASSIGTGGLGPQHF.

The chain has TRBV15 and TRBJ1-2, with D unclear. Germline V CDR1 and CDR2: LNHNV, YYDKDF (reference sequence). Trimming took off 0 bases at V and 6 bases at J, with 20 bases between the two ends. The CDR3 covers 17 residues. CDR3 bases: TGTGCCACCAGCAGAGATTGGAGTGGGCCACTGGGAGATGGCTACACCTTC. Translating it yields CATSRDWSGPLGDGYTF.

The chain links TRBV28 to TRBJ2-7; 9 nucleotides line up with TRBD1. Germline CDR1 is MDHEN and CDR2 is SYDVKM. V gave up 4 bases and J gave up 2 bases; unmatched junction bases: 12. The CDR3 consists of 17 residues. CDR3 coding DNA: TGTGCCAGCAGTTCCCCCGGGACAGGGATTTATCCCTACGAGCAGTACTTC. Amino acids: CASSSPGTGIYPYEQYF.

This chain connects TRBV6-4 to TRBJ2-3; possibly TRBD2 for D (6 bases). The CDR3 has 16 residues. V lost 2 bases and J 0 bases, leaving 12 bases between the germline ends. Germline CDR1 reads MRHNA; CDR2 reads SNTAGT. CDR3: CASSDVAGFSTDTQYF. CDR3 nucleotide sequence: TGTGCCAGCAGTGACGTGGCGGGGTTCAGCACAGATACGCAGTATTTT.

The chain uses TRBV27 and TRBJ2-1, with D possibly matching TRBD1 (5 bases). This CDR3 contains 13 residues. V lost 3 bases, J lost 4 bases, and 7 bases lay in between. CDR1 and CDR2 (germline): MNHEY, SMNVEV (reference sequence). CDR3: CASSFDSYNEQFF. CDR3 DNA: TGTGCCAGCAGTTTCGACAGTTACAATGAGCAGTTCTTC.

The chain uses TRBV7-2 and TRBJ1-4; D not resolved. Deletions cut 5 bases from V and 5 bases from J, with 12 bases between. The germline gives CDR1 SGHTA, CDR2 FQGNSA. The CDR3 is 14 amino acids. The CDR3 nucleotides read TGTGCCAGCAGCCGGGTGGGTGTGAATGAAAAACTGTTTTTT. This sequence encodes CASSRVGVNEKLFF. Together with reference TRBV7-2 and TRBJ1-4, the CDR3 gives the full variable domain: GAGVSQSPSNKVTEKGKDVELRCDPISGHTALYWYRQSLGQGLEFLIYFQGNSAPDKSGLPSDRFSAERTGGSVSTLTIQRTQQEDSAVYLCASSRVGVNEKLFFGSGTQLSVL.

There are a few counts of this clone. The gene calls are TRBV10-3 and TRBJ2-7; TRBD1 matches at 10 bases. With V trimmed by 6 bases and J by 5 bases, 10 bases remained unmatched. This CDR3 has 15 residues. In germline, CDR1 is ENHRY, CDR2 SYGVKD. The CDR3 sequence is CAISAADRGLDEQYF. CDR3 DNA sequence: TGTGCCATCAGCGCGGCTGACAGGGGGCTCGACGAGCAGTACTTC.

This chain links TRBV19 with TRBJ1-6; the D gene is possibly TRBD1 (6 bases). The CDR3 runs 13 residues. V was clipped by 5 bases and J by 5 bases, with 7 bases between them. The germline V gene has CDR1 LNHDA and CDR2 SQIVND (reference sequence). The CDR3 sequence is CASSQGNNSPLHF. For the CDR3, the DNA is TGTGCCAGTAGTCAGGGGAATAATTCACCCCTCCACTTT.

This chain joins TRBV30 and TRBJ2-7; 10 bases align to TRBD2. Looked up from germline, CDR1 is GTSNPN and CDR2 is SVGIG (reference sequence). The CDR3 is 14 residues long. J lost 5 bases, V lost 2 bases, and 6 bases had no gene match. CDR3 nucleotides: TGTGCCTGGAGTAGGGCTAGCGGGAGCCACGAGCAGTACTTC. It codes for CAWSRASGSHEQYF.

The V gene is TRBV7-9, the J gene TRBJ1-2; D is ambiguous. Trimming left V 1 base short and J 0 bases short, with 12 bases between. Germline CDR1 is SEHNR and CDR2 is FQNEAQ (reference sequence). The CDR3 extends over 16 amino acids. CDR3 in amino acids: CASSLGGSESNYGYTF. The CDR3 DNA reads TGTGCCAGCAGCTTAGGAGGATCAGAATCTAACTATGGCTACACCTTC.

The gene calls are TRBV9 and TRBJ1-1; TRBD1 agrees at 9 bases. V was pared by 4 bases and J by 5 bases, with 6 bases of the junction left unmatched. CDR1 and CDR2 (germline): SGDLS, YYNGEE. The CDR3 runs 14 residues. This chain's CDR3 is CASSRGQGWTEAFF. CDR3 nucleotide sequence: TGTGCCAGCAGCCGGGGACAGGGATGGACTGAAGCTTTCTTT.

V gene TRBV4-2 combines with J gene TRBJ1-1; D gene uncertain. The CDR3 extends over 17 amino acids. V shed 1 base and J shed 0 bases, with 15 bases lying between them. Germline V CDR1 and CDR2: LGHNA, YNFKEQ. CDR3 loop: CASSQGAASSLNTEAFF. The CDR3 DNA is TGTGCCAGCAGCCAAGGTGCGGCCTCCTCTTTGAACACTGAAGCTTTCTTT.

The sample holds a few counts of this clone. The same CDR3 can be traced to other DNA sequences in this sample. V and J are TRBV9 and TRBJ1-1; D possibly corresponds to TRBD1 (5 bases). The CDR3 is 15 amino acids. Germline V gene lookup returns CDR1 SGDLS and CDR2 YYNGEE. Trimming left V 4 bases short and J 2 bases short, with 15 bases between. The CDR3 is CASSPRTGLNTEAFF. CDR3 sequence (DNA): TGTGCCAGCAGCCCGCGAACGGGACTCAACACTGAAGCTTTCTTT.

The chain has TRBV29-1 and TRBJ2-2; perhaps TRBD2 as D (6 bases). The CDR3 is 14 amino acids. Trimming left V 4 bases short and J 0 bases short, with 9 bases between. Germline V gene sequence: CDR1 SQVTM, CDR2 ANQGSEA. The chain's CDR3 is CSVVGGANTGELFF. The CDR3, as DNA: TGCAGCGTTGTTGGCGGGGCGAACACCGGGGAGCTGTTTTTT.

The CDR3 reads CASKVTEASSTDTQYF. The CDR3 DNA reads as TGTGCCAGCAAAGTGACAGAAGCTTCTAGCACAGATACGCAGTATTTT. This chain links TRBV2 with TRBJ2-3; tentatively, D is TRBD1 (5 bases). V was pared by 7 bases and J by 0 bases, with 17 bases between. Germline-derived CDR1 and CDR2 are SNHLY and FYNNEI. The CDR3 extends over 16 amino acids.

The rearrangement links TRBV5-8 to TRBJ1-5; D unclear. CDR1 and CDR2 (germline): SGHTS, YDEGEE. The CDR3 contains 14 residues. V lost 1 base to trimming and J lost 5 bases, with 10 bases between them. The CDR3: CASSLYGSDQPQHF. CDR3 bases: TGTGCCAGCAGCTTGTACGGGAGCGATCAGCCCCAGCATTTT.

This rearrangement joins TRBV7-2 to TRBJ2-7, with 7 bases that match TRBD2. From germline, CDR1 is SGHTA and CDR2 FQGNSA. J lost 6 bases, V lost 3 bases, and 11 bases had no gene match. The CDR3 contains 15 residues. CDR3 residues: CASSLIWEGPLEQYF. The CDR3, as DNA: TGTGCCAGCAGCTTGATATGGGAGGGCCCCCTCGAGCAGTACTTC. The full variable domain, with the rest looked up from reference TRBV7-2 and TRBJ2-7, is GAGVSQSPSNKVTEKGKDVELRCDPISGHTALYWYRQSLGQGLEFLIYFQGNSAPDKSGLPSDRFSAERTGGSVSTLTIQRTQQEDSAVYLCASSLIWEGPLEQYFGPGTRLTVT.

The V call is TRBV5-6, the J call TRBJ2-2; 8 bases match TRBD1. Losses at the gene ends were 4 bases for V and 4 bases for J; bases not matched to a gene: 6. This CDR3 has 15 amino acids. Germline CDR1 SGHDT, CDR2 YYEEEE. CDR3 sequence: CASSGTGGITGELFF. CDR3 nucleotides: TGTGCCAGCAGCGGTACAGGGGGGATCACCGGGGAGCTGTTTTTT.

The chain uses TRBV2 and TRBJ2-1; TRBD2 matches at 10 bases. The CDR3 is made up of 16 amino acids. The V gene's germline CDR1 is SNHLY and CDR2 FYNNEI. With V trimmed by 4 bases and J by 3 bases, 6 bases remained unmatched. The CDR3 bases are TGTGCCAGCAGTGGGGGCCTAGCGGGGGTCTACAATGAGCAGTTCTTC. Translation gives CASSGGLAGVYNEQFF. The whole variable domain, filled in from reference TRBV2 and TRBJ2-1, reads EPEVTQTPSHQVTQMGQEVILRCVPISNHLYFYWYRQILGQKVEFLVSFYNNEISEKSEIFDDQFSVERPDGSNFTLKIRSTKLEDSAMYFCASSGGLAGVYNEQFFGPGTRLTVL.

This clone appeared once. The CDR3 DNA follows: TGTGCCAGCAGCCGACAGGGAAGTAAGGGATATGAAAAACTGTTTTTT. Amino acids: CASSRQGSKGYEKLFF. This sequence joins TRBV5-4 and TRBJ1-4; 7 bases fit TRBD1. The CDR3 totals 16 residues. CDR1 is SGHNT, CDR2 YYREEE, per germline (reference sequence). V shed 4 bases and J 6 bases; nucleotides not matched to a gene: 12.

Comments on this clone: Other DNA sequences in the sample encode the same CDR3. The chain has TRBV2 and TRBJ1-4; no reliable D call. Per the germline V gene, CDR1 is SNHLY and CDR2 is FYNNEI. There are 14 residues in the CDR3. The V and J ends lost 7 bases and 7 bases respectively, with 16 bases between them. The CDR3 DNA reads TGTGCCAGCACCTACCTGGCCGGGGTTGAAAAACTGTTTTTT. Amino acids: CASTYLAGVEKLFF.

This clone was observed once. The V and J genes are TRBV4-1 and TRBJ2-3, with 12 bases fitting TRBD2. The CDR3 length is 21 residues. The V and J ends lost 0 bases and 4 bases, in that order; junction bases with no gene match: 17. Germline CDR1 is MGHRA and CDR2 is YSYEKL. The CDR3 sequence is CASSQDHATSGRVGVADTQYF. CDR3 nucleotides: TGCGCCAGCAGCCAAGATCACGCGACTAGCGGGAGAGTGGGGGTGGCAGATACGCAGTATTTT.

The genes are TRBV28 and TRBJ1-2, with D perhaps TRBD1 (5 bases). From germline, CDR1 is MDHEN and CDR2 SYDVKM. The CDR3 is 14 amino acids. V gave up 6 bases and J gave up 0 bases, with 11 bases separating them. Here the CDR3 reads CASSRAPPNYGYTF. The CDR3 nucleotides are TGTGCCAGCAGCAGGGCACCACCTAACTATGGCTACACCTTC.

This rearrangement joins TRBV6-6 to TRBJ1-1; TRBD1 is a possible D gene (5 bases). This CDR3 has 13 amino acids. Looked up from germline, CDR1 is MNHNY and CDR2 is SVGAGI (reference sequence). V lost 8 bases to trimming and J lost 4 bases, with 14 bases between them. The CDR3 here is CASGAGGGTEAFF. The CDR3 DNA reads TGTGCCAGCGGGGCGGGAGGCGGCACTGAAGCTTTCTTT.

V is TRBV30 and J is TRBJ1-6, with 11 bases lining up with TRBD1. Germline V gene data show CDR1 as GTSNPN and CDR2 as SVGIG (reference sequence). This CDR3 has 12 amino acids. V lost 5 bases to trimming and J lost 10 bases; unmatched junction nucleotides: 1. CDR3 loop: CAWGQGASPLHF. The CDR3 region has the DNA TGTGCCTGGGGACAGGGGGCCTCACCCCTCCACTTT.

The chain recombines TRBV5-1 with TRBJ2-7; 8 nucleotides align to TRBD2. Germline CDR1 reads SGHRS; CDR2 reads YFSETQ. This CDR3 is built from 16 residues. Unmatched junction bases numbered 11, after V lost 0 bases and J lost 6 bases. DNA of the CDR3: TGCGCCAGCAGCTTGGAACCGGGACTAGGGCCACCCGAGCAGTACTTC. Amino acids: CASSLEPGLGPPEQYF.

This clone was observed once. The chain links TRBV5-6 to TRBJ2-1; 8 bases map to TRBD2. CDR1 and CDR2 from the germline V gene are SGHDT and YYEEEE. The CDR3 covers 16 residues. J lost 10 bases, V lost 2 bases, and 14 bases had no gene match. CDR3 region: CASSFFRASGRGEQFF. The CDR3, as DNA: TGTGCCAGCAGCTTCTTTCGGGCTAGCGGGCGTGGGGAGCAGTTCTTC.

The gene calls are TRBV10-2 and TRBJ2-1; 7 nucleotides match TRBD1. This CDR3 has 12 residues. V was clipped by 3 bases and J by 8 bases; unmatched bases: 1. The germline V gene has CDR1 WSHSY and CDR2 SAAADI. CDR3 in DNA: TGCGCCAGCAGTGAAACAGGGGATGAGCAGTTCTTC. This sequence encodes CASSETGDEQFF.

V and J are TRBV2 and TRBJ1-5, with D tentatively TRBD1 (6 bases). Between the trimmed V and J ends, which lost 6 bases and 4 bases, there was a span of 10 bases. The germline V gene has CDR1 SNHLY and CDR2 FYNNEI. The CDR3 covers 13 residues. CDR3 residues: CASRATGNQPQHF. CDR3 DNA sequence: TGTGCCAGCAGGGCTACAGGGAATCAGCCCCAGCATTTT.

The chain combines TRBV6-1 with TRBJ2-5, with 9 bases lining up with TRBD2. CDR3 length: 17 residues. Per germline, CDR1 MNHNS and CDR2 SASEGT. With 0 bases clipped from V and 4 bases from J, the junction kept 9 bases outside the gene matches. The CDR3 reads CASSEALHGLASETQYF. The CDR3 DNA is TGTGCCAGCAGTGAAGCGCTTCATGGACTAGCGTCAGAGACCCAGTACTTC.